A single sample is the source of the 28 T cell receptor beta chains below, sequenced in a study of STAT5B mutations in CD4+ large granular lymphocyte leukemia. Assay used: immunoSEQ multiplex PCR; TCRdb lists only in-frame clones, some missing. The sample has fewer than 50,000 clones; roughly 85% are singletons. The specimen was CD4+ T cells from blood buffy coats. The source is a human donor in good health.

This clone is a singleton in its sample. For the CDR3, the DNA is TGTGCCATCAGGGCTGAGTACGAGCAGTACTTC. Protein product: CAIRAEYEQYF. The V gene is TRBV10-3, the J gene TRBJ2-7, with D unresolved. CDR1 ENHRY and CDR2 SYGVKD come from the germline V gene. The CDR3 contains 11 residues. V lost 6 bases and J lost 4, with 7 bases in between.

The chain is built from TRBV5-5 and TRBJ2-2, with no clear D. The CDR3 covers 14 residues. The germline gives CDR1 SGHKS, CDR2 YYEKEE (reference sequence). With 5 bases removed from V and 8 bases from J, the gap between germline ends came to 16 bases. DNA of the CDR3: TGTGCCAGCAGACATTCTCTAAATACGGGGGAGCTGTTTTTT. Translation: CASRHSLNTGELFF.

The CDR3 nucleotides read TGTGCCAGCAGCTTAGTTGGGCGTAGTGAAAAACTGTTTTTT. Encoded protein: CASSLVGRSEKLFF. The rearrangement joins TRBV7-6 to TRBJ1-4; D is uncertain. Germline CDR1 and CDR2: SGHVS and FNYEAQ. V lost 1 base and J 7 bases, leaving 10 bases between the germline ends. The CDR3 is made up of 14 amino acids.

The V call is TRBV30, the J call TRBJ1-4; maybe TRBD1 (6 bases). This CDR3 has 14 residues. Trimming left V 2 bases short and J 7 bases short, with 14 bases between. Germline V gives CDR1 GTSNPN, CDR2 SVGIG (reference sequence). DNA of the CDR3: TGTGCCTGGAGTCGAGGGGGGAAGCGTGAAAAACTGTTTTTT. This sequence encodes CAWSRGGKREKLFF.

This sequence joins TRBV6-5 and TRBJ2-1, with D tentatively TRBD1 (5 bases). Germline V CDR1 and CDR2: MNHEY, SVGAGI. V was clipped by 6 bases and J by 8 bases, with 17 bases between them. The CDR3 is 14 amino acids. The CDR3 protein is CASRSLRGNHEQFF. The CDR3 bases are TGTGCCAGCAGGTCGTTAAGGGGTAACCATGAGCAGTTCTTC.

The chain has TRBV9 and TRBJ2-2; D is perhaps TRBD1 or TRBD2 (5 bases each). CDR3 length equals 13 residues. The ends were cut back, 2 bases at V and 6 bases at J, with 8 bases in the middle. Germline CDR1 and CDR2: SGDLS and YYNGEE. CDR3 sequence: CASSVRGPGELFF. The CDR3 region has the DNA TGTGCCAGCAGCGTTCGGGGCCCCGGGGAGCTGTTTTTT.

In nucleotides, the CDR3 is TGTGCCACCAGCAGAGATTTAGTTGGCGGGAGAGATGAGCAGTTCTTC. Protein: CATSRDLVGGRDEQFF. V usage is TRBV15 and J usage is TRBJ2-1; TRBD2 matches at 7 bases. The CDR3 contains 16 residues. CDR1 and CDR2 from the germline V gene are LNHNV and YYDKDF (reference sequence). V was pared by 0 bases and J by 8 bases, with 10 bases of the junction left unmatched.

In this sample, this clone turned up once. The CDR3 DNA is TGTGCCAGCACGAAGGCAGGGGCCCTCTCTGGGGCCAACGTCCTGACTTTC. It encodes CASTKAGALSGANVLTF. The V gene is TRBV9, the J gene TRBJ2-6; the D gene is possibly TRBD1 (6 bases). The germline V gene encodes CDR1 SGDLS and CDR2 YYNGEE. The CDR3 sequence is 17 residues long. Trimming took off 6 bases at V and 0 bases at J, with 16 bases between the two ends.

The chain is built from TRBV6-1 and TRBJ2-5; D unclear. The CDR3 covers 14 residues. Germline CDR1 is MNHNS and CDR2 is SASEGT. Trimming removed 7 bases at V and 4 bases at J, with 16 bases between. The CDR3 reads CASKDLTRIETQYF. CDR3 DNA: TGTGCCAGCAAAGACCTGACCCGTATAGAGACCCAGTACTTC.

This chain connects TRBV30 to TRBJ2-7; D unresolved. Germline lookup yields CDR1 GTSNPN and CDR2 SVGIG (reference sequence). The CDR3 totals 12 residues. Trimming removed 2 bases from V and 1 base from J, with 6 bases in between. The CDR3 coding sequence is TGTGCCTGGAGTTCACTGTCCTACGAGCAGTACTTC. Its protein is CAWSSLSYEQYF.

The chain carries TRBV15 and TRBJ2-1; 10 bases fit TRBD1. This CDR3 has 15 residues. The germline V gene encodes CDR1 LNHNV and CDR2 YYDKDF (reference sequence). V was clipped by 1 base and J by 10 bases; unmatched bases: 7. CDR3 sequence reads: CATSRGTGGIGEQFF. The CDR3 DNA is TGTGCCACCAGCAGAGGGACAGGGGGTATCGGGGAGCAGTTCTTC.

This rearrangement joins TRBV18 to TRBJ1-1; TRBD1 agrees at 8 bases. CDR3 length: 15 residues. Trimming removed 2 bases from V and 1 base from J; junction bases left unmatched: 3. Looked up from germline, CDR1 is KGHSH and CDR2 is LQKENI. The CDR3 DNA reads TGTGCCAGCTCACCAACGGACAGGGAGAACACTGAAGCTTTCTTT. Amino acids: CASSPTDRENTEAFF.

The chain joins TRBV5-4 to TRBJ2-5; 7 bases map to TRBD1. With V trimmed by 1 base and J by 4 bases, 4 bases remained unmatched. This CDR3 is 14 amino acids long. CDR1 SGHNT and CDR2 YYREEE come from the germline V gene (reference sequence). CDR3 nucleotide sequence: TGTGCCAGCAGCTTGCCGGGACAGCGAGAGACCCAGTACTTC. As protein: CASSLPGQRETQYF.

The rearrangement uses TRBV11-2 and TRBJ2-1, with 7 bases fitting TRBD2. This CDR3 is 15 amino acids long. Looked up from germline, CDR1 is SGHAT and CDR2 is FQNNGV. V shed 1 base, J shed 3 bases, and the junction held 3 bases outside the gene matches. CDR3: CASSLAASGYNEQFF. The CDR3 DNA sequence: TGTGCCAGCAGCTTAGCTGCTAGCGGCTACAATGAGCAGTTCTTC. The full variable domain, completed using reference TRBV11-2 and TRBJ2-1, is EAGVAQSPRYKIIEKRQSVAFWCNPISGHATLYWYQQILGQGPKLLIQFQNNGVVDDSQLPKDRFSAERLKGVDSTLKIQPAKLEDSAVYLCASSLAASGYNEQFFGPGTRLTVL.

This sequence joins TRBV18 and TRBJ1-1; 7 bases line up with TRBD1. Trimming cost V 3 bases and J 0 bases; bases outside gene matches: 4. The CDR3 sequence is 15 residues long. Germline loops: CDR1 KGHSH, CDR2 LQKENI. The CDR3 DNA reads TGTGCCAGCTCACCCGCGGGACAGTTGAACACTGAAGCTTTCTTT. This sequence encodes CASSPAGQLNTEAFF.

The genes are TRBV4-1 and TRBJ2-7; possibly TRBD1 for D (6 bases). This CDR3 comprises 14 residues. Germline loops: CDR1 MGHRA, CDR2 YSYEKL. Trimming shortened V by 4 bases and J by 6 bases, and 16 bases separated the two germline ends. The CDR3 protein is CASSPRRGLTEQYF. The CDR3 coding sequence is TGCGCCAGCAGCCCCCGCAGGGGTCTCACCGAGCAGTACTTC.

The chain is built from TRBV7-9 and TRBJ1-1, with TRBD1 as a possible D gene (5 bases). V was trimmed by 3 bases and J by 7 bases, leaving 12 bases between them. The CDR3 runs to 13 residues. Per the germline V gene, CDR1 is SEHNR and CDR2 is FQNEAQ (reference sequence). This CDR3 reads CASSFGSTGEAFF. The DNA of the CDR3 is TGTGCCAGCAGCTTCGGGTCTACAGGTGAAGCTTTCTTT.

The chain is built from TRBV28 and TRBJ2-3, with 8 bases matching TRBD2. After removal of 7 bases from V and 7 bases from J, the junction contained 16 bases not matched to a gene. Looked up from germline, CDR1 is MDHEN and CDR2 is SYDVKM. The CDR3 contains 16 residues. CDR3 nucleotide sequence: TGTGCCAGCACCCCCTGGGGGAGCGGGAGAGGTAATACGCAGTATTTT. Translated: CASTPWGSGRGNTQYF.

This sequence joins TRBV18 and TRBJ1-3, with TRBD1 matching over 8 bases. CDR3 size: 14 residues. Germline CDR1 is KGHSH and CDR2 is LQKENI. The ends lost 1 base at V and 16 bases at J; junction bases unmatched: 12. CDR3 bases: TGTGCCAGCTCACCACAGGAGACAGGGGACCGCTTCTATTTT. It is translated as CASSPQETGDRFYF.

This sequence joins TRBV5-4 and TRBJ2-2, with 8 bases aligning to TRBD2. The CDR3 is 17 amino acids. CDR1 SGHNT and CDR2 YYREEE come from the germline V gene (reference sequence). After removal of 0 bases from V and 7 bases from J, the junction contained 11 bases not matched to a gene. CDR3 amino acids: CASSLGVREGQGGELFF. DNA of the CDR3: TGTGCCAGCAGCTTGGGTGTACGGGAGGGCCAAGGCGGGGAGCTGTTTTTT. The full variable domain, with the rest looked up from reference TRBV5-4 and TRBJ2-2, is ETGVTQSPTHLIKTRGQQVTLRCSSQSGHNTVSWYQQALGQGPQFIFQYYREEENGRGNFPPRFSGLQFPNYSSELNVNALELDDSALYLCASSLGVREGQGGELFFGEGSRLTVL.

The chain carries TRBV7-6 and TRBJ2-3, with TRBD2 matching 10 bases. This CDR3 has 16 amino acids. Germline loops: CDR1 SGHVS, CDR2 FNYEAQ. V dropped 5 bases and J dropped 5; count of bases not matched to a gene: 10. CDR3 sequence (DNA): TGTGCCAGCAGCCTCCTGTCTAGCGGGAGTGGAGATACGCAGTATTTT. Its translation: CASSLLSSGSGDTQYF.

V gene TRBV2 combines with J gene TRBJ2-3; 7 nucleotides agree with TRBD2. CDR1 and CDR2 from the germline V gene are SNHLY and FYNNEI. After removal of 6 bases from V and 4 bases from J, the junction contained 7 bases not matched to a gene. This CDR3 is 14 amino acids long. The CDR3 DNA reads TGTGCCAGCAGGGGGAGGGCCTCACCAGATACGCAGTATTTT. Amino acid sequence: CASRGRASPDTQYF.

The V gene is TRBV18, the J gene TRBJ1-2; a weak D match, TRBD1 (6 bases). The V gene lost 2 bases and the J gene lost 7 bases, with 20 bases spanning the gap. The CDR3 has 16 amino acids. The germline V gene has CDR1 KGHSH and CDR2 LQKENI. This CDR3 is CASSPESTGGAGGYTF. The CDR3 bases are TGTGCCAGCTCACCAGAGTCTACCGGGGGCGCAGGTGGCTACACCTTC.

The chain employs TRBV10-3 and TRBJ1-1; the D is unclear. V lost 6 bases to trimming and J lost 0 bases, with 8 bases between them. The germline CDR1 and CDR2 sequences are ENHRY and SYGVKD. The CDR3 is 13 residues long. For the CDR3, the DNA is TGTGCCATCAGCCCGGTACTGAACACTGAAGCTTTCTTT. Protein: CAISPVLNTEAFF.

The CDR3 spells CASSLAEGTAKSETQYF. CDR3 in DNA: TGTGCCAGCAGCTTGGCCGAAGGGACAGCGAAGAGTGAGACCCAGTACTTC. The chain links TRBV5-6 to TRBJ2-5; 7 nucleotides match TRBD1. Trimming took 0 bases from V and 5 from J; bases not matched to a gene: 13. CDR3 length: 17 amino acids. CDR1 and CDR2 (germline): SGHDT, YYEEEE.

This clone was counted once. The V gene is TRBV6-1, the J gene TRBJ2-2; D unresolved. V was cut by 2 bases and J by 1 base, with 8 bases left in between. The CDR3 runs 15 residues. Looked up from germline, CDR1 is MNHNS and CDR2 is SASEGT. CDR3 residues: CASSETWKNTGELFF. The CDR3 coding sequence is TGTGCCAGCAGTGAAACTTGGAAGAACACCGGGGAGCTGTTTTTT.

The genes are TRBV6-4 and TRBJ1-2; 7 positions match TRBD1. This CDR3 spans 14 amino acids. Looked up from germline, CDR1 is MRHNA and CDR2 is SNTAGT. V was clipped by 6 bases and J by 4 bases; unmatched bases: 8. The DNA of the CDR3 is TGTGCCAGCAGACAACAGGGGACCAGCTATGGCTACACCTTC. Translating gives CASRQQGTSYGYTF.

This clone showed up just a few times. The gene calls are TRBV2 and TRBJ2-7, with 9 bases aligning to TRBD1. The germline V gene has CDR1 SNHLY and CDR2 FYNNEI. The length of the CDR3 is 12 residues. Losses at the gene ends were 6 bases for V and 7 bases for J; bases not matched to a gene: 4. The CDR3 sequence: CASRNRGQEQYF. In DNA form, the CDR3 reads TGTGCCAGCAGGAACAGGGGGCAAGAGCAGTACTTC.